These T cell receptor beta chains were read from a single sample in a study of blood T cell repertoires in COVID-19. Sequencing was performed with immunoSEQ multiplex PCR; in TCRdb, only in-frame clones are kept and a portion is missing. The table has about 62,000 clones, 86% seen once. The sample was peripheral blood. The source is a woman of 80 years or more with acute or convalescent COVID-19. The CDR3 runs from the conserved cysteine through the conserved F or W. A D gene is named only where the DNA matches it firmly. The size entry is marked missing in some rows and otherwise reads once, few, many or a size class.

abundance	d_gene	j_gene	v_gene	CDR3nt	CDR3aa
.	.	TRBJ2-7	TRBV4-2	TGTGCCAGCAGCCCAACCATTAGGGAGTCCTACGAGCAGTACTTC	CASSPTIRESYEQYF
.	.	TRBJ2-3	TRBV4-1	TGCGCCAGCAGCCAAGCGGAGGGGTGGTATTTT	CASSQAEGWYF
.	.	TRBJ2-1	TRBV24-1	TGTGCCACCAGTGGTCTAGGACAAACGAAGGGCAATGAGCAGTTCTTC	CATSGLGQTKGNEQFF
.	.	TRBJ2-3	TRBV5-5	TGTGCCAGCAGCTTGCAGGGGACGCAGTATTTT	CASSLQGTQYF
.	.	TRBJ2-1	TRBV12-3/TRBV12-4	TGTGCCAGCAGCTCTGTTACCGGGACTCTTCAGTTCTTC	CASSSVTGTLQFF
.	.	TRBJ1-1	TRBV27	TGTGCCAGCAGTCCCCGGACCCGGGGGACTGAAGCTTTCTTT	CASSPRTRGTEAFF
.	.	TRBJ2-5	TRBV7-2	TGTGCCAGCAGCTCGTTCGGAGAACAAGAGACCCAGTACTTC	CASSSFGEQETQYF
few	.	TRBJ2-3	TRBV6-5	TGTGCCAGCAGGTTGGGCGGGGCAGGGGGAGATACGCAGTATTTT	CASRLGGAGGDTQYF
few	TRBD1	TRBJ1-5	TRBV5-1	TGCGCCAGCAGCCCCGAGCTGGGACAGGGTTATCAGCCCCAGCATTTT	CASSPELGQGYQPQHF
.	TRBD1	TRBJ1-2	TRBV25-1	TGTGCCAGCAGAAGGTCAGGACAGGGGGTTGGCTACACCTTC	CASRRSGQGVGYTF
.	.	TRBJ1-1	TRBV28	TGTGCCAGCAGTCCTAGGCCCGAGTGGGCTGAAGCTTTCTTT	CASSPRPEWAEAFF
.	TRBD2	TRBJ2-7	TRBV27	TGTGCCAGCAGTTTACGTAGGACTAGCGGGCCTTCCTACGAGCAGTACTTC	CASSLRRTSGPSYEQYF
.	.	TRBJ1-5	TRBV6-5	TGTGCCAGCAGGGCGACATTGAATAGCAATCAGCCCCAGCATTTT	CASRATLNSNQPQHF
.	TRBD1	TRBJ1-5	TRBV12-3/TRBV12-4	TGTGCCAGCACCATGACAGGGAATCAGCCCCAGCATTTT	CASTMTGNQPQHF
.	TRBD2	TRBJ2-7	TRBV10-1	TGCGCCAGCAGCCCGGGACTAGCGGGAGGCAAGCAGTACTTC	CASSPGLAGGKQYF
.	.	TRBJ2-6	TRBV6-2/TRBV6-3	TGTGCCAGCAGTTATCTTGGGCGCTCTGGGGCCAACGTCCTGACTTTC	CASSYLGRSGANVLTF
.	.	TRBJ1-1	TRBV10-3	TGTGCCATCAGTGAGATGGCAGGGGATGAAGCTTTCTTT	CAISEMAGDEAFF
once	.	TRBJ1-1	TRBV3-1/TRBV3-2	TGTGCCAGCAGGCAAGTCAGGGAGGCAAACACTGAAGCTTTCTTT	CASRQVREANTEAFF
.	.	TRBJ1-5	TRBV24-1	TGTGCCACCACCCGGACAGAGTATAGCAATCAGCCCCAGCATTTT	CATTRTEYSNQPQHF
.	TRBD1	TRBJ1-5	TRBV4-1	TGCGCCAGCAGCCTACAGGGGGCGGCGAGCAATCAGCCCCAGCATTTT	CASSLQGAASNQPQHF
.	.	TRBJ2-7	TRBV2	TGTGCCAGCAGTGTTGGACAGCCAATCTACGAGCAGTACTTC	CASSVGQPIYEQYF
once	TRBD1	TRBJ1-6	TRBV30	TGTGCCTGGGGACGTTGGGGGACAGAACACTCACCCCTCCACTTT	CAWGRWGTEHSPLHF
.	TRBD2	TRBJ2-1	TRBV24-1	TGTGCCACCATCCGCCCGTGGCGGGGGGACCACAATGAGCAGTTCTTC	CATIRPWRGDHNEQFF
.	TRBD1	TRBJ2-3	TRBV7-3	TGTGCCAGCAGCTTAGAGGGGGCGAGCACAGATACGCAGTATTTT	CASSLEGASTDTQYF
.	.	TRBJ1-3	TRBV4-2	TGTGCCAGCAGCCAAGAAGCAGGACTGGGCTCTGGAAACACCATATATTTT	CASSQEAGLGSGNTIYF
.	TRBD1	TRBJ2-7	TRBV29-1	TGCAGCGTTGACGAGGGGACAGGGGGCGGTGAGCAGTACTTC	CSVDEGTGGGEQYF
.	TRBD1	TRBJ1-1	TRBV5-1	TGCGCCAGCAGCTATCGACAGGGGGCGAATGAAGCTTTCTTT	CASSYRQGANEAFF
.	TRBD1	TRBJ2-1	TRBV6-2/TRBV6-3	TGTGCCAGCAGTATAGACAGGGACAATGAGCAGTTCTTC	CASSIDRDNEQFF
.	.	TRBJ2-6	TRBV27	TGTGCCAGCAGCCTCACAGGGAATCCTGGGGCCAACGTCCTGACTTTC	CASSLTGNPGANVLTF
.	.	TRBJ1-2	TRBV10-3	TGTGCCATCAGTGAGTGGGAGAACTATGGCTACACCTTC	CAISEWENYGYTF